The rows below give T cell receptor beta chains drawn from one sample of a study of CD8 T cells in ankylosing spondylitis. TCRdb passed the 5' RACE reads through MiXCR, listing each CDR3 protein once. The sample lists hundreds of thousands of distinct CDR3 sequences, around 17% occurring once. Sequencing was performed on blood, either unsorted or a sorted T cell fraction (not recorded which). The receptors originated from a male donor with ankylosing spondylitis. The CDR3 runs from the conserved cysteine through the conserved F or W. D genes are given only for firm matches. Clone size is not always given. Where it is, it says once, few, many or a class for expanded clones.

J gene,D gene,V gene,clone size,CDR3 DNA,CDR3 protein
TRBJ1-5,-,TRBV6-5,-,TGTGCCAGCAGTTACCAGCACGCTTCCCGGCCGCCTAATCAGCCCCAGCATTTT,CASSYQHASRPPNQPQHF
TRBJ1-1,-,TRBV28,-,TGTGCCAGCATCTTGGAGGGAGGGGGCACTGAAGCTTTCTTT,CASILEGGGTEAFF
TRBJ2-1,TRBD2,TRBV30,-,TGTGCCTGGAATGGCGGGAGTGGTAATGAGCAGTTCTTC,CAWNGGSGNEQFF
TRBJ2-5,-,TRBV4-1,-,TGCGCCAGCAGCCAAGATAGGCCGCAAGAGACCCAGTACTTC,CASSQDRPQETQYF
TRBJ2-3,-,TRBV5-6,-,TGTGCCAGCAACCCAATAGCCGCAGATACGCAGTATTTT,CASNPIAADTQYF
TRBJ2-1,-,TRBV7-9,many,TGTGCCAGCAGCTCCCTGGGGACTCCTCCTGGGGATGAGCAGTTCTTC,CASSSLGTPPGDEQFF
TRBJ2-2,TRBD2,TRBV6-1,-,TGTGCCAGCGGACTTAGCGGGGGAAGGGGCGGGGAGCTGTTTTTT,CASGLSGGRGGELFF
TRBJ2-5,-,TRBV18,-,TGTGCCAGCTCACCCCCGCAGGGGATGGGGGAGACCCAGTACTTC,CASSPPQGMGETQYF
TRBJ2-3,TRBD2,TRBV24-1,few,TGTGCCACCAGTGATTCCGTAGCGGGAGGGCCATCCGGCACAGATACGCAGTATTTT,CATSDSVAGGPSGTDTQYF
TRBJ2-7,-,TRBV20-1,-,TGCAGTGCTAGAGATAGAGGAATCGAGCAGTACTTC,CSARDRGIEQYF
TRBJ2-2,-,TRBV5-1,-,TGCGCCAGCAGCTTGGCCTACGGAAGCAGGGAAGACACCGGGGAGCTGTTTTTT,CASSLAYGSREDTGELFF
TRBJ1-1,-,TRBV6-4,-,TGTGCCAGCAGTCAACAGGACCCTGAAGCTTTCTTT,CASSQQDPEAFF
TRBJ1-3,-,TRBV4-3,-,TGCGCCAGCAGCCAAGATCGGGGGAACTCTGGAAACACCATATATTTT,CASSQDRGNSGNTIYF
TRBJ1-6,-,TRBV7-2,once,TGTGCCAGCAGCTTAGCAGGGGCTAATTCACCCCTCCACTTT,CASSLAGANSPLHF
TRBJ2-7,-,TRBV7-6,-,TGTGCCAGCACCTCTACCAGGGGAAGCGAGCAGTACTTC,CASTSTRGSEQYF
TRBJ2-6,TRBD1,TRBV5-6,-,TGTGCCAGCAGCTTTGGGACAGGGCCGAGCTCTGGGGCCAACGTCCTGACTTTC,CASSFGTGPSSGANVLTF
TRBJ1-1,-,TRBV4-2,few,TGTGCCAGCAGCCAAGAGGGGTCGGAGGTTGAAGCTTTCTTT,CASSQEGSEVEAFF
TRBJ1-1,-,TRBV13,-,TGTGCCAGCAGCCCTATCCTTATAGGTGGCACTGAAGCTTTCTTT,CASSPILIGGTEAFF
TRBJ1-1,-,TRBV12-3/TRBV12-4,-,TGTGCCAGCAGTTTACCTCCTTGGGGCTTAGCTTTCTTT,CASSLPPWGLAFF
TRBJ2-7,TRBD1,TRBV5-6,-,TGTGCCAGCAGACACGGGACAGGGAAATACGAGCAGTACTTC,CASRHGTGKYEQYF
TRBJ2-2,TRBD1,TRBV9,-,TGTGCCAGCAGCGTAAAAGGTGGACAGGGCTCACCCACCAACACCGGGGAGCTGTTTTTT,CASSVKGGQGSPTNTGELFF
TRBJ2-7,-,TRBV20-1,-,TGCAGTGCTAGAGATCGGGGGGCAGCCGAGCAGTACTTC,CSARDRGAAEQYF
TRBJ1-1,-,TRBV20-1,few,TGCAGTGCTAGACAAGACAGGAAGAACACTGAAGCTTTCTTT,CSARQDRKNTEAFF
TRBJ2-1,-,TRBV20-1,few,TGCAGTGCTGGTGGCGGTGACTTCAGTGAGCAGTTCTTC,CSAGGGDFSEQFF
TRBJ2-7,-,TRBV11-3,few,TGTGCCAGCAGCTCAGGGACGACTGGCTACGAGCAGTACTTC,CASSSGTTGYEQYF
TRBJ1-2,TRBD1,TRBV7-9,-,TGTGCCAGCAGCTACTCAGGGGGATCTAACTATGGCTACACCTTC,CASSYSGGSNYGYTF
TRBJ1-1,-,TRBV6-1,-,TGTGCCAGCAGTCTAAACGGGGGTGCGGACACTGAAGCTTTCTTT,CASSLNGGADTEAFF
TRBJ1-1,-,TRBV12-3/TRBV12-4,few,TGTGCCAGCAGTCCAGGGATGAACACTGAAGCTTTCTTT,CASSPGMNTEAFF
TRBJ2-2,TRBD2,TRBV12-3/TRBV12-4,many,TGTGCCAGCAGTTCAGGACTAGTACCCGGGGAGCTGTTTTTT,CASSSGLVPGELFF
TRBJ1-3,-,TRBV3-1,few,TGTGCCAGCAGCCAGGACGGAACCTCTGGAAACACCATATATTTT,CASSQDGTSGNTIYF
TRBJ2-2,-,TRBV4-3,few,TGCGCCAGCAGCCAAGATAGGCAGACGAACACCGGGGAGCTGTTTTTT,CASSQDRQTNTGELFF
TRBJ2-3,TRBD2,TRBV7-6,-,TGTGCCAGCACCGGGGGGGACCGCACAGATACGCAGTATTTT,CASTGGDRTDTQYF
TRBJ2-3,-,TRBV6-5,few,TGTGCCAGCAGTTATGGAATCGGGATAGGCGCTAGCACAGATACGCAGTATTTT,CASSYGIGIGASTDTQYF
TRBJ1-4,TRBD1,TRBV30,few,TGTGCCTGGAGCGACAGGGACGAAAAACTGTTTTTT,CAWSDRDEKLFF
TRBJ1-2,TRBD1,TRBV24-1,many,TGTGCCACCAGTGATGGGACAGGGGGCGAGACTGATGGCTACACCTTC,CATSDGTGGETDGYTF
TRBJ1-5,-,TRBV21-1,-,TGTGCCAGCAGCCCCCGGGACAGGAAAGGCAATCAGCCCCAGCATTTT,CASSPRDRKGNQPQHF
TRBJ2-7,TRBD1,TRBV30,-,TGTGCCTGGAGTCGACAGGGGGTGAACGAGCAGTACTTC,CAWSRQGVNEQYF
TRBJ2-5,-,TRBV13,few,TGTGCCAGCAGCTTCCGACTTCTGACACCCACAGGGGAGACCCAGTACTTC,CASSFRLLTPTGETQYF
TRBJ2-7,TRBD1,TRBV7-6,-,TGTGCCAGCAGCTTAGAACAGGGGGCTATGGAGCAGTACTTC,CASSLEQGAMEQYF
TRBJ2-1,-,TRBV12-3/TRBV12-4,-,TGTGCCAGCAGTTTTTTTGATGAGCAGTTCTTC,CASSFFDEQFF
TRBJ2-1,TRBD2,TRBV20-1,-,TGCAGTGCTAGAGGGGAGGGATTGTATGAGCAGTTCTTC,CSARGEGLYEQFF
TRBJ2-7,-,TRBV9,-,TGTGCCAGCAGCCCGAGTTTGTGGGAGGAATCCTACGAGCAGTACTTC,CASSPSLWEESYEQYF
TRBJ1-2,-,TRBV18,-,TGTGCCAGCTCACCACCGGTCAGGGGCGATGGCTACACCTTC,CASSPPVRGDGYTF
TRBJ1-1,-,TRBV12-3/TRBV12-4,few,TGTGCCAGCACCCTTTCCACCCAGGGCTTCACTGAAGCTTTCTTT,CASTLSTQGFTEAFF
TRBJ2-7,TRBD1,TRBV7-9,few,TGTGCCAGCAGCTTTGTGGGACAGGGGTGGTACGAGCAGTACTTC,CASSFVGQGWYEQYF
TRBJ2-7,TRBD2,TRBV27,few,TGTGCCAGCTGGCGGGGGGGCTCCTACGAGCAGTACTTC,CASWRGGSYEQYF
TRBJ2-1,-,TRBV19,-,TGTGCCAGTAGTATTCTGTATGGGACGGCGAATGAGCAGTTCTTC,CASSILYGTANEQFF
TRBJ2-7,-,TRBV29-1,-,TGCAGCGCCCTGAGGGGGGGGACAACGGAGCAGTACTTC,CSALRGGTTEQYF
TRBJ2-5,-,TRBV4-2,few,TGTGCCAGCAGCCAAGTTCCGGGAGAGGGGGAGACCCAGTACTTC,CASSQVPGEGETQYF
TRBJ1-1,TRBD1,TRBV7-8,-,TGTGCCAGCAGCGAGTGGGACAGACCGAACACTGAAGCTTTCTTT,CASSEWDRPNTEAFF
TRBJ2-7,-,TRBV7-9,-,TGTGCCAGCAGCTCGTTCTTGTACGAGCAGTACTTC,CASSSFLYEQYF
TRBJ2-7,-,TRBV7-2,-,TGTGCCAGCAGCTCCACGGGCGGGGCCACCTACGAGCAGTACTTC,CASSSTGGATYEQYF
TRBJ2-1,-,TRBV18,-,TGTGCCAGCTCACCCGTAAACAATGAGCAGTTCTTC,CASSPVNNEQFF
TRBJ2-1,TRBD1,TRBV11-2,few,TGTGCCAGCACCTACGGACAGGAGTTTCTCGATGAGCAGTTCTTC,CASTYGQEFLDEQFF
TRBJ2-7,TRBD2,TRBV12-3/TRBV12-4,-,TGTGCCAGCAGAAACAGCGGGGACTACGAGCAGTACTTC,CASRNSGDYEQYF
TRBJ2-7,TRBD2,TRBV16,many,TGTGCCAGCAGCCTTAGGAGCGGGAGGAGGATCGAGCAGTACTTC,CASSLRSGRRIEQYF
TRBJ2-7,-,TRBV5-6,-,TGTGCCAGCAGCTTGGCGGGGTCGATACTTAACGAGCAGTACTTC,CASSLAGSILNEQYF